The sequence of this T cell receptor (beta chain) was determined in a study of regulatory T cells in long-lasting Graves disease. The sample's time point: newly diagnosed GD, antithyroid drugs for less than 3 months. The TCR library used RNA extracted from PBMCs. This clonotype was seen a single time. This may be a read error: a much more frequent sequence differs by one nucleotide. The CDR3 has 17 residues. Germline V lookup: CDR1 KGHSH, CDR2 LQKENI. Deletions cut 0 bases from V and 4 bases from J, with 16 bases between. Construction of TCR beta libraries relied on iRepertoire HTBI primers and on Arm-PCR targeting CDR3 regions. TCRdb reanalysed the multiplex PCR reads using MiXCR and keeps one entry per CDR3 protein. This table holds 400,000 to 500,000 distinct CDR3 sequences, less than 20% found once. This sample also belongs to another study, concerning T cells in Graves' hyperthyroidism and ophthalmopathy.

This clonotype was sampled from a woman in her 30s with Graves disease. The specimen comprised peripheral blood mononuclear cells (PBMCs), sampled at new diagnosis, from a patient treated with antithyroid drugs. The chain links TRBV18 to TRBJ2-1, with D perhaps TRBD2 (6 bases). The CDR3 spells CASSPPAGWPMYNEQFF. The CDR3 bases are TGTGCCAGCTCACCACCGGCGGGATGGCCAATGTACAATGAGCAGTTCTTC. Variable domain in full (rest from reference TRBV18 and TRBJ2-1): NAGVMQNPRHLVRRRGQEARLRCSPMKGHSHVYWYRQLPEEGLKFMVYLQKENIIDESGMPKERFSAEFPKEGPSILRIQQVVRGDSAAYFCASSPPAGWPMYNEQFFGPGTRLTVL.